What follows is one T cell receptor beta chain and its context. The data were taken from a study of blood T cell repertoires in COVID-19. Turning to the study itself: Sites in the United States, Italy and Spain provided acute and convalescent COVID-19 samples.

Germline values: CDR1 SGHTA, CDR2 FQGNSA. CDR3 length equals 13 residues. Trimming at V came to 5 bases and at J to 3 bases, leaving 3 bases not matched to a gene. Using immunoSEQ multiplex PCR, the repertoire was profiled, and TCRdb retains in-frame clones only, with some absent. The sample holds under 300,000 clones; about nine tenths are singletons and the top ten take approximately 0.94%. This clonotype was sampled from a woman aged 40 to 50 who had recovered from COVID-19. The specimen was peripheral blood. The chain joins TRBV7-2 to TRBJ1-1; 7 positions match TRBD1. CDR3 DNA: TGTGCCAGCAGCGAGGGGGCTTACACTGAAGCTTTCTTT. It encodes CASSEGAYTEAFF.